Each of the 23 T cell receptor beta chains below was sequenced from the same sample in a study of blood T cell repertoires in COVID-19. The repertoire was sequenced with immunoSEQ multiplex PCR; TCRdb's copy has only in-frame clones and lacks some. The table lists hundreds of thousands of clones, more than 85% of them singletons. The sequencing input was PBMCs or T cells enriched from blood (not recorded which). The receptors come from a woman in her 30s who had recovered from COVID-19.

This chain joins TRBV2 and TRBJ2-2, with TRBD2 as a possible D gene (5 bases). Deletions cut 8 bases from V and 1 base from J, with 11 bases between. CDR3 length: 14 residues. The germline CDR1 and CDR2 sequences are SNHLY and FYNNEI. The CDR3 sequence: CASSQRLNTGELFF. The CDR3 region has the DNA TGTGCCAGCTCCCAGCGGTTGAACACCGGGGAGCTGTTTTTT.

This chain joins TRBV29-1 and TRBJ1-4; D is perhaps TRBD1 (6 bases). The germline V gene encodes CDR1 SQVTM and CDR2 ANQGSEA. This CDR3 has 14 residues. V lost 5 bases, J lost 5 bases, and 15 bases lay in between. The CDR3 region is CSVFGDRRNEKLFF. The CDR3 DNA follows: TGCAGCGTTTTCGGCGACAGGCGGAATGAAAAACTGTTTTTT.

The V and J genes are TRBV19 and TRBJ2-1; 11 nucleotides match TRBD2. The germline V gene encodes CDR1 LNHDA and CDR2 SQIVND (reference sequence). The CDR3 spans 18 residues. Germline trimming cut 1 base from V and 7 bases from J; bases unmatched to any gene: 12. CDR3 residues: CASSIGPGTSGSHNEQFF. In DNA form, the CDR3 reads TGTGCCAGTAGTATAGGGCCGGGTACTAGCGGGAGTCATAATGAGCAGTTCTTC.

Only one count was recorded for this clone. This rearrangement joins TRBV4-2 to TRBJ2-3; 8 positions match TRBD2. The trim removed 6 bases at V and 6 bases at J, leaving 8 bases unmatched. Germline CDR1 is LGHNA and CDR2 is YNFKEQ. CDR3 length: 14 residues. The CDR3 protein is CASRSSGSVDTQYF. The CDR3 bases are TGTGCCAGCAGGTCCAGCGGGAGCGTGGATACGCAGTATTTT.

The gene calls are TRBV30 and TRBJ2-3; D remains unclear. This CDR3 spans 14 amino acids. V dropped 6 bases and J dropped 3 bases, with 16 bases sitting between them. The germline V gene has CDR1 GTSNPN and CDR2 SVGIG (reference sequence). The CDR3 loop is CACPGGSLTDTQYF. CDR3 DNA sequence: TGTGCCTGTCCCGGCGGAAGCCTTACAGATACGCAGTATTTT.

The genes are TRBV4-2 and TRBJ1-1, with 10 bases matching TRBD1. J was trimmed by 5 bases and V by 0 bases; bases with no gene match: 3. Germline values: CDR1 LGHNA, CDR2 YNFKEQ. This CDR3 comprises 15 residues. CDR3: CASSQDWTGGTEAFF. The CDR3 nucleotides are TGTGCCAGCAGCCAAGATTGGACAGGGGGTACTGAAGCTTTCTTT.

This chain links TRBV19 with TRBJ2-7; 8 bases fit TRBD1. V gave up 3 bases and J gave up 6 bases; unmatched junction bases: 10. This CDR3 comprises 15 residues. Germline CDR1 reads LNHDA; CDR2 reads SQIVND (reference sequence). This chain's CDR3 is CASSMANRGYSEQYF. The CDR3 DNA reads as TGTGCCAGTAGTATGGCGAACAGGGGGTATAGCGAGCAGTACTTC.

The gene calls are TRBV5-4 and TRBJ2-3; the match to TRBD2 covers 10 bases. CDR3 length equals 15 residues. The germline V gene encodes CDR1 SGHNT and CDR2 YYREEE (reference sequence). Germline trimming cut 2 bases from V and 6 bases from J; bases unmatched to any gene: 6. The DNA for the CDR3 is TGTGCCAGCAGCTTAGGACTAGCGGATTCTGATACGCAGTATTTT. Protein: CASSLGLADSDTQYF.

V and J are TRBV20-1 and TRBJ2-7, with D uncertain. The CDR3 totals 11 residues. Germline V CDR1 and CDR2: DFQATT, SNEGSKA (reference sequence). As DNA, the CDR3 is TGCAGCCCGTCCAGCTCCTACGAGCAGTACTTC. This encodes CSPSSSYEQYF.

V and J are TRBV4-1 and TRBJ1-1, with a tentative D call TRBD1 (5 bases). With 7 bases removed from V and 4 bases from J, the gap between germline ends came to 19 bases. The CDR3 spans 15 residues. CDR1 and CDR2 (germline): MGHRA, YSYEKL. Here the CDR3 reads CASTLVGQGITEAFF. CDR3 sequence (DNA): TGCGCCAGCACCTTAGTCGGGCAGGGAATCACTGAAGCTTTCTTT.

The rearrangement joins TRBV28 to TRBJ2-2, with 7 bases that match TRBD2. This CDR3 is built from 16 residues. The germline V gene encodes CDR1 MDHEN and CDR2 SYDVKM. With V trimmed by 1 base and J by 0 bases, 2 bases remained unmatched. The CDR3 protein is CASSLSGLSNTGELFF. The DNA of the CDR3 is TGTGCCAGCAGTTTATCGGGACTATCGAACACCGGGGAGCTGTTTTTT. Filled out from reference TRBV28 and TRBJ2-2, the complete variable domain reads DVKVTQSSRYLVKRTGEKVFLECVQDMDHENMFWYRQDPGLGLRLIYFSYDVKMKEKGDIPEGYSVSREKKERFSLILESASTNQTSMYLCASSLSGLSNTGELFFGEGSRLTVL.

J is TRBJ1-1 and V is TRBV5-5; possibly TRBD1 for D (5 bases). CDR1 is SGHKS and CDR2 is YYEKEE in the germline V gene (reference sequence). The CDR3 runs 14 residues. V gave up 2 bases and J gave up 1 base, with 9 bases separating them. CDR3 protein: CASSFPGGNTEAFF. The CDR3 nucleotides read TGTGCCAGCAGCTTTCCGGGGGGGAACACTGAAGCTTTCTTT.

The V and J genes are TRBV3-1 (or the pseudogene TRBV3-2) and TRBJ2-1; tentatively, D is TRBD1 (6 bases). This CDR3 has 13 residues. Germline lookup yields CDR1 LGHDT and CDR2 YNNKEL (reference sequence). Trimming shortened V by 5 bases and J by 6 bases, and 11 bases separated the two germline ends. The CDR3 reads CASSATGSNEQFF. The CDR3, as DNA: TGTGCCAGCAGCGCCACAGGGTCCAATGAGCAGTTCTTC.

This clone was seen only once. The chain couples TRBV6-5 to TRBJ1-2, with a possible D match to TRBD1 (6 bases). The CDR3 covers 13 residues. Germline V lookup: CDR1 MNHEY, CDR2 SVGAGI. V lost 6 bases, J lost 5 bases, and 13 bases lay in between. The CDR3 coding sequence is TGTGCCAGCAGCCTCGGACAGCGATATGGCTACACCTTC. Protein product: CASSLGQRYGYTF.

The rearrangement links TRBV2 to TRBJ1-3; 7 bases line up with TRBD1. The CDR3 is made up of 14 amino acids. The V gene's germline CDR1 is SNHLY and CDR2 FYNNEI. V was clipped by 8 bases and J by 0 bases; unmatched bases: 4. The CDR3 sequence is CASEGQISGNTIYF. The CDR3 bases are TGTGCCAGCGAGGGACAGATCTCTGGAAACACCATATATTTT.

The rearrangement uses TRBV5-4 and TRBJ2-7; D perhaps matches TRBD2 (6 bases). V lost 4 bases and J 2 bases, leaving 16 bases between the germline ends. This CDR3 contains 15 residues. CDR1 is SGHNT and CDR2 is YYREEE in the germline V gene (reference sequence). The CDR3 bases are TGTGCCAGCAGCGGAGGGTCCCGGCCGCCCTACGAGCAGTACTTC. It translates to CASSGGSRPPYEQYF.

The chain uses TRBV5-6 and TRBJ2-2; D is undetermined. Trimming shortened V by 2 bases and J by 1 base, and 6 bases separated the two germline ends. The CDR3 runs 14 residues. Germline V lookup: CDR1 SGHDT, CDR2 YYEEEE. CDR3 in amino acids: CASSFEQNTGELFF. In DNA form, the CDR3 reads TGTGCCAGCAGCTTTGAACAGAACACCGGGGAGCTGTTTTTT.

The rearrangement uses TRBV2 and TRBJ1-1; D gene ambiguous. Germline V gene data show CDR1 as SNHLY and CDR2 as FYNNEI. CDR3 length: 13 residues. V was cut by 7 bases and J by 7 bases, with 16 bases left in between. As DNA, the CDR3 is TGTGCCAGCACCCCATATCCTTCGGGTGAAGCTTTCTTT. Protein product: CASTPYPSGEAFF. The whole variable domain, filled in from reference TRBV2 and TRBJ1-1, reads EPEVTQTPSHQVTQMGQEVILRCVPISNHLYFYWYRQILGQKVEFLVSFYNNEISEKSEIFDDQFSVERPDGSNFTLKIRSTKLEDSAMYFCASTPYPSGEAFFGQGTRLTVV.

In the case of this clone: The same CDR3 also results from other DNA sequences found in this sample. This chain joins TRBV5-1 and TRBJ2-1; 8 positions match TRBD1. Germline V gene data show CDR1 as SGHRS and CDR2 as YFSETQ. CDR3 length: 14 amino acids. The ends lost 4 bases at V and 5 bases at J; junction bases unmatched: 5. The CDR3, as DNA: TGCGCCAGCAGCGACGGACAGGGTAACAATGAGCAGTTCTTC. The encoded protein is CASSDGQGNNEQFF.

The chain carries TRBV5-1 and TRBJ1-1; D gene ambiguous. Trimming cost V 2 bases and J 3 bases, with 11 bases left between them. Germline CDR1 reads SGHRS; CDR2 reads YFSETQ. The CDR3 consists of 14 residues. In nucleotides, the CDR3 is TGCGCCAGCAGCTTCGGGTCGCGCCACACTGAAGCTTTCTTT. Its protein product is CASSFGSRHTEAFF.

The chain employs TRBV24-1 and TRBJ1-2, with D tentatively TRBD1 (5 bases). Germline CDR1 and CDR2: KGHDR and SFDVKD. The CDR3 spans 15 residues. Trimming removed 7 bases at V and 3 bases at J, with 17 bases between. The CDR3 sequence is CATSHARQGDYGYTF. CDR3 bases: TGTGCCACCAGCCACGCCCGGCAGGGTGACTATGGCTACACCTTC.

The chain employs TRBV6-5 and TRBJ1-2; 8 nucleotides match TRBD1. CDR3 length equals 15 residues. CDR1 and CDR2 (germline): MNHEY, SVGAGI. V lost 1 base, J lost 2 bases, and 3 bases stayed unmatched. CDR3 DNA: TGTGCCAGCAGTTACTTAGGACAGGGAAACTATGGCTACACCTTC. Encoded protein: CASSYLGQGNYGYTF.

This chain joins TRBV6-6 and TRBJ1-2; a possible D gene is TRBD1 (6 bases). Trimming cost V 11 bases and J 1 base, with 20 bases left between them. The CDR3 spans 15 residues. Germline V gives CDR1 MNHNY, CDR2 SVGAGI (reference sequence). The CDR3 protein is CAVMRRGGYNYGYTF. The DNA for the CDR3 is TGTGCCGTAATGAGGCGGGGGGGCTATAACTATGGCTACACCTTC.